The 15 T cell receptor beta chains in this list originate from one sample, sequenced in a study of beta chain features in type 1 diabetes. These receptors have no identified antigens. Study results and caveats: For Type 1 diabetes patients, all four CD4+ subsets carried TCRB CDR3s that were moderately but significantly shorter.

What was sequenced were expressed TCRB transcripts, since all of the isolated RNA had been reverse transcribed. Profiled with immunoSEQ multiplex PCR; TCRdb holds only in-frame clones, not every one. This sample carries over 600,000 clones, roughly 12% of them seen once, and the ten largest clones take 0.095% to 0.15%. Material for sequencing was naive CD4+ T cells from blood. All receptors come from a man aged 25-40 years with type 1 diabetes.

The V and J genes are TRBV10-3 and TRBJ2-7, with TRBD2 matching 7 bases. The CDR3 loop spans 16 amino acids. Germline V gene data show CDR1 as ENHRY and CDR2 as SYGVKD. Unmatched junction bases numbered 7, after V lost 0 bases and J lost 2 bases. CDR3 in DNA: TGTGCCATCAGTGAGTCTTCAGGACTAGAAGCCTACGAGCAGTACTTC. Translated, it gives CAISESSGLEAYEQYF.

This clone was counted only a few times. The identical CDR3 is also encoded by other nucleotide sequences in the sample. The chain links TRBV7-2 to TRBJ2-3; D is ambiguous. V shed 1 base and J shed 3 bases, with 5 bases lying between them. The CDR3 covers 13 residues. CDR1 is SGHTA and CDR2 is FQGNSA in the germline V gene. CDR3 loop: CASSLERTDTQYF. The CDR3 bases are TGTGCCAGCAGCTTAGAAAGGACAGATACGCAGTATTTT. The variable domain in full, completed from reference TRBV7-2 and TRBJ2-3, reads GAGVSQSPSNKVTEKGKDVELRCDPISGHTALYWYRQSLGQGLEFLIYFQGNSAPDKSGLPSDRFSAERTGGSVSTLTIQRTQQEDSAVYLCASSLERTDTQYFGPGTRLTVL.

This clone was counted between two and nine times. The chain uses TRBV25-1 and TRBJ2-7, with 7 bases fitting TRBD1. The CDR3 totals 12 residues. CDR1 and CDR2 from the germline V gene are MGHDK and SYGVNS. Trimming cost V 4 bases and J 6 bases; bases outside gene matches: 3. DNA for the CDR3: TGTGCCAGCAGTGCACAGGGGTTCGAGCAGTACTTC. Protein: CASSAQGFEQYF.

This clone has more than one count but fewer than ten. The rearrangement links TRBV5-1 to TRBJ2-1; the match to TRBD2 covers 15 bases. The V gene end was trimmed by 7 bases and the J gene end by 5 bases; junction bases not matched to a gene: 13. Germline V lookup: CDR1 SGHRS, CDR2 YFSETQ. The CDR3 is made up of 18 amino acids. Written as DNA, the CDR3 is TGCGCCAGCCAGGGCTCCGGGACTAGCGGGGGGAAAGACAATGAGCAGTTCTTC. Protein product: CASQGSGTSGGKDNEQFF.

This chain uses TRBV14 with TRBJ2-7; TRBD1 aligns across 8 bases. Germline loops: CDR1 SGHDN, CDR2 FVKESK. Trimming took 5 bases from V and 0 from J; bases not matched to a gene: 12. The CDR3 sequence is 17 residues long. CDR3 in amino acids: CASSIGQGLFSSYEQYF. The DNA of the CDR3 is TGTGCCAGCAGCATCGGACAGGGCCTGTTCAGCTCCTACGAGCAGTACTTC.

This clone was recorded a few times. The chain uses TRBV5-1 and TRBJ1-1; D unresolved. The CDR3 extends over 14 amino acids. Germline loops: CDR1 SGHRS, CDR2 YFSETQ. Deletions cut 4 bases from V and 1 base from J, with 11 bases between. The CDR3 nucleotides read TGCGCCAGCAGCGTGGGAGGATCGAACACTGAAGCTTTCTTT. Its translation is CASSVGGSNTEAFF.

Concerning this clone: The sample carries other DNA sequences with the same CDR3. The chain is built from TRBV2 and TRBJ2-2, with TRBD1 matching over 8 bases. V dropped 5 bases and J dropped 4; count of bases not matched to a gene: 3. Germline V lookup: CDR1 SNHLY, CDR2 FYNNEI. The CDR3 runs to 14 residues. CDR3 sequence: CASSLGQGTGELFF. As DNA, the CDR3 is TGTGCCAGCAGTCTCGGACAGGGCACCGGGGAGCTGTTTTTT.

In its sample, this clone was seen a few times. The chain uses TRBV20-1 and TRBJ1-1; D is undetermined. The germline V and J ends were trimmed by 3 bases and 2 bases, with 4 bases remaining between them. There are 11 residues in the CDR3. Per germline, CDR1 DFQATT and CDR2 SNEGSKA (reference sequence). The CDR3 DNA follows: TGCAGTGCTAGTGACAACACTGAAGCTTTCTTT. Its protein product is CSASDNTEAFF.

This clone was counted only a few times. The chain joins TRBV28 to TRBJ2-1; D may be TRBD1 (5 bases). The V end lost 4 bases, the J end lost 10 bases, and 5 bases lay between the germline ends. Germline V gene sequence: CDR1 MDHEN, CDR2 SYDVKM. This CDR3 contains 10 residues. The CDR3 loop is CASSSGEQFF. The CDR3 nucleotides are TGTGCCAGCAGTTCAGGGGAGCAGTTCTTC.

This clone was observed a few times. CDR3 loop: CASTLDSNQPQHF. CDR3 nucleotides: TGTGCCAGCACACTGGATAGCAATCAGCCCCAGCATTTT. The chain is built from TRBV2 and TRBJ1-5, with D unclear. This CDR3 contains 13 residues. Germline V gene sequence: CDR1 SNHLY, CDR2 FYNNEI. The V end was cut by 7 bases, the J end by 0 bases, with 7 bases between.

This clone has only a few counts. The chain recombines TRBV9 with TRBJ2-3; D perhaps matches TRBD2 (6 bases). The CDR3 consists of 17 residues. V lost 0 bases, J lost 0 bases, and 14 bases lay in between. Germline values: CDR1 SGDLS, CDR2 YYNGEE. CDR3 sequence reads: CASSVEGLRGSTDTQYF. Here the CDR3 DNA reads TGTGCCAGCAGCGTAGAGGGGTTGCGGGGTAGCACAGATACGCAGTATTTT.

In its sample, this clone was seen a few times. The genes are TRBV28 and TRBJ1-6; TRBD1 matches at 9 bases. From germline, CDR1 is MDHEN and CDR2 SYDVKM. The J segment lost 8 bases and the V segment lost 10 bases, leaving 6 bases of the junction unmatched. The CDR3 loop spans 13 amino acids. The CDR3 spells CATTRQGDSPLHF. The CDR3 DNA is TGTGCCACCACCAGACAGGGGGATTCACCCCTCCACTTT. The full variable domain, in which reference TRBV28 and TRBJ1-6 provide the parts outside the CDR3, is DVKVTQSSRYLVKRTGEKVFLECVQDMDHENMFWYRQDPGLGLRLIYFSYDVKMKEKGDIPEGYSVSREKKERFSLILESASTNQTSMYLCATTRQGDSPLHFGNGTRLTVT.

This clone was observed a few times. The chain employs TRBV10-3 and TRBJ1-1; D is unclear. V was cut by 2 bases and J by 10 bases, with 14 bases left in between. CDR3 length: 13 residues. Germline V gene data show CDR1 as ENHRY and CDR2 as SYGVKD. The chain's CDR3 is CAISEESMVGAFF. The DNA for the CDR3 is TGTGCCATCAGTGAGGAGTCCATGGTCGGAGCTTTCTTT.

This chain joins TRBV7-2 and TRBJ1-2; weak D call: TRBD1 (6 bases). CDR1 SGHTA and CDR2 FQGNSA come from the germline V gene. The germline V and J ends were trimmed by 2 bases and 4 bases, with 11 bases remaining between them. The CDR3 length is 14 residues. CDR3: CASSLLPDSYGYTF. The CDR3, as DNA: TGTGCCAGCAGCTTACTGCCGGACAGCTATGGCTACACCTTC.

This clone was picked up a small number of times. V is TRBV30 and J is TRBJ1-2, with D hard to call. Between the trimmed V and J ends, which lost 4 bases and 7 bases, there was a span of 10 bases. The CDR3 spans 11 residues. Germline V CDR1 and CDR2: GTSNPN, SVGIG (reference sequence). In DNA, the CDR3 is TGTGCCTGGAACGGTATGGGTGGCTACACCTTC. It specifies CAWNGMGGYTF.